These 2 T cell receptor beta chains were all obtained from the same sample, sequenced in a study of blood T cells in healthy people across ages. A second PCR, run for 7 to 11 cycles, used a sample-barcoded 5' primer plus a J-beta primer mix. TCRdb used MiXCR to reprocess the 5' RACE reads, holding one entry per CDR3 protein. The sample yields around 650,000 distinct CDR3 sequences, approximately 40% seen once. The sequenced sample consisted of blood. All receptors come from a man older than 75 in good health.

As DNA, the CDR3 is TGCAGTGCTAGGACTAGCGGGACAGAGCAGTACTTC. This gives the protein CSARTSGTEQYF. The chain recombines TRBV20-1 with TRBJ2-7, with 11 bases aligning to TRBD2. Trimming at V came to 3 bases and at J to 7 bases, leaving 2 bases not matched to a gene. This CDR3 has 12 amino acids. The germline V gene has CDR1 DFQATT and CDR2 SNEGSKA (reference sequence).

This clonotype was seen more than once but under ten times. The V and J genes are TRBV7-8 and TRBJ1-4; D possibly corresponds to TRBD1 (5 bases). Germline V gene data show CDR1 as SGHVS and CDR2 as FQNEAQ. Trimming shortened V by 7 bases and J by 7 bases, and 13 bases separated the two germline ends. There are 13 residues in the CDR3. The CDR3: CASTRGLLEKLFF. CDR3 nucleotides: TGTGCCAGCACGAGGGGATTACTTGAAAAACTGTTTTTT.